Listed here are 15 T cell receptor beta chains from one sample, sequenced in a study of T cell responses to AZD1222 COVID-19 vaccine. The table came from immunoSEQ multiplex PCR; TCRdb's copy has only in-frame clones and leaves some out. The data contain 110,000 or so clones, around 89% of them singletons. The input for sequencing was peripheral blood, taken 28 days after the second AZD1222 dose. Receptor source: an adult who received the AZD1222 COVID-19 vaccine.

The chain joins TRBV4-3 to TRBJ2-7; 9 bases map to TRBD1. Trimming took 4 bases from V and 1 from J; bases not matched to a gene: 8. Germline V gene lookup returns CDR1 LGHNA and CDR2 YSLEER. The CDR3 is 16 residues long. This chain's CDR3 is CASSLSPGTGSYEQYF. For the CDR3, the DNA is TGCGCCAGCAGCCTTTCGCCGGGGACAGGGTCCTACGAGCAGTACTTC.

V is TRBV28 and J is TRBJ1-2; 12 bases agree with TRBD1. The CDR3 runs 15 residues. V lost 3 bases to trimming and J lost 8 bases; unmatched junction nucleotides: 7. Germline V gene lookup returns CDR1 MDHEN and CDR2 SYDVKM. The CDR3 region has the DNA TGTGCCAGCAGTTTGGGGGACAGGGGGCGGCAGGGCTACACCTTC. Amino acids: CASSLGDRGRQGYTF.

This clone turned up a few times. CDR3 nucleotide sequence: TGTGCCAGCAGGGGGGTAGACACTGAAGCTTTCTTT. Translation: CASRGVDTEAFF. The chain carries TRBV3-1 (or the pseudogene TRBV3-2) and TRBJ1-1; tentative D call: TRBD1 (5 bases). V was cut by 6 bases and J by 3 bases, with 8 bases left in between. This CDR3 contains 12 residues. Germline values: CDR1 LGHDT, CDR2 YNNKEL (reference sequence).

CDR3 sequence (DNA): TGTGCCAGCAGCTCCCAGGGGGCGTACGGTTCACCCCTCCACTTT. Residues: CASSSQGAYGSPLHF. The genes are TRBV7-6 and TRBJ1-6; 8 nucleotides line up with TRBD1. Germline V gene sequence: CDR1 SGHVS, CDR2 FNYEAQ. The J segment lost 9 bases and the V segment lost 4 bases, leaving 8 bases of the junction unmatched. The CDR3 consists of 15 residues.

The V gene is TRBV10-1, the J gene TRBJ2-5; possibly TRBD2 for D (5 bases). The CDR3 has 11 amino acids. V was trimmed by 3 bases and J by 6 bases, leaving 5 bases between them. Looked up from germline, CDR1 is WNHNN and CDR2 is SYGVQD (reference sequence). CDR3 loop: CASSDGKTQYF. In DNA form, the CDR3 reads TGCGCCAGCAGTGACGGGAAGACCCAGTACTTC.

The chain uses TRBV6-2 or TRBV6-3 and TRBJ1-5, with 7 bases matching TRBD1. The CDR3 is 15 residues long. V lost 6 bases to trimming and J lost 0 bases; unmatched junction nucleotides: 5. Germline V gene lookup returns CDR1 MNHEY and CDR2 SVGEGT. CDR3 coding DNA: TGTGCCAGCAGCCTCGGGACAGTTAGCAATCAGCCCCAGCATTTT. Its translation: CASSLGTVSNQPQHF.

This chain uses TRBV29-1 with TRBJ2-5; the D call may be TRBD1 or TRBD2 (5 bases each). Between the trimmed V and J ends, which lost 2 bases and 4 bases, there was a span of 14 bases. This CDR3 spans 14 amino acids. Germline V gives CDR1 SQVTM, CDR2 ANQGSEA. CDR3 protein: CSVERDVGGETQYF. CDR3 sequence (DNA): TGCAGCGTTGAACGGGACGTTGGGGGAGAGACCCAGTACTTC.

This chain connects TRBV7-2 to TRBJ2-1; possible D gene TRBD2, 6 bases. V gave up 1 base and J gave up 0 bases, with 7 bases separating them. The germline V gene has CDR1 SGHTA and CDR2 FQGNSA. The length of the CDR3 is 15 residues. Here the CDR3 reads CASSLVADSYNEQFF. The CDR3 DNA is TGTGCCAGCAGCTTAGTAGCGGACTCCTACAATGAGCAGTTCTTC.

The rearrangement uses TRBV28 and TRBJ1-6, with D hard to call. Germline V CDR1 and CDR2: MDHEN, SYDVKM. This CDR3 has 16 amino acids. V gave up 6 bases and J gave up 0 bases, with 12 bases separating them. The CDR3 is CASSPAGSSYNSPLHF. The CDR3 DNA reads as TGTGCCAGCAGCCCAGCCGGTAGCTCCTATAATTCACCCCTCCACTTT.

The chain carries TRBV9 and TRBJ2-1; 9 bases agree with TRBD2. CDR1 and CDR2 (germline): SGDLS, YYNGEE. CDR3 length: 17 amino acids. V shed 0 bases and J 9 bases; nucleotides not matched to a gene: 13. The CDR3 region is CASSVVGGGASSTEQFF. The CDR3 DNA is TGTGCCAGCAGCGTAGTAGGCGGGGGGGCCTCCTCCACTGAGCAGTTCTTC.

The chain couples TRBV3-1 (or the pseudogene TRBV3-2) to TRBJ1-1, with D perhaps TRBD1 (6 bases). CDR3 length: 14 amino acids. The V gene lost 0 bases and the J gene lost 7 bases, with 12 bases spanning the gap. The germline V gene has CDR1 LGHDT and CDR2 YNNKEL (reference sequence). CDR3 DNA: TGTGCCAGCAGCCAAGATGAAAAGGGGGTTGAAGCTTTCTTT. It is translated as CASSQDEKGVEAFF.

V and J are TRBV12-3 or TRBV12-4 and TRBJ2-2; D gene unclear. The V and J ends lost 4 bases and 7 bases respectively, with 4 bases between them. The CDR3 totals 11 residues. The DNA of the CDR3 is TGTGCCAGCAGTTCCCGCGGGGAGCTGTTTTTT. This encodes CASSSRGELFF.

The sample holds one count of this clone. This chain joins TRBV12-2 and TRBJ1-5; TRBD1 is the table's D call and was not checked against the DNA. TRBV12-2 is flagged as a pseudogene. The CDR3 is 16 residues long. The CDR3 reads CASRFPQAGGDQPQHF. CDR3 nucleotides: TGTGCAAGTCGCTTCCCCCAGGCAGGGGGTGATCAGCCCCAGCATTTT.

The rearrangement joins TRBV18 to TRBJ2-1, with 8 bases lining up with TRBD1. From germline, CDR1 is KGHSH and CDR2 LQKENI. Trimming at V came to 2 bases and at J to 7 bases, leaving 10 bases not matched to a gene. This CDR3 comprises 16 residues. The CDR3 sequence is CASSPILTGGNNEQFF. The CDR3 coding sequence is TGTGCCAGCTCACCAATCCTAACAGGGGGAAATAATGAGCAGTTCTTC.

The gene calls are TRBV6-2 or TRBV6-3 and TRBJ1-2; D not resolved. V gave up 3 bases and J gave up 8 bases, with 10 bases separating them. This CDR3 is built from 12 residues. Germline-derived CDR1 and CDR2 are MNHEY and SVGEGT. The CDR3 sequence: CASSYWEEGYTF. As DNA, the CDR3 is TGTGCCAGCAGTTATTGGGAAGAAGGCTACACCTTC.